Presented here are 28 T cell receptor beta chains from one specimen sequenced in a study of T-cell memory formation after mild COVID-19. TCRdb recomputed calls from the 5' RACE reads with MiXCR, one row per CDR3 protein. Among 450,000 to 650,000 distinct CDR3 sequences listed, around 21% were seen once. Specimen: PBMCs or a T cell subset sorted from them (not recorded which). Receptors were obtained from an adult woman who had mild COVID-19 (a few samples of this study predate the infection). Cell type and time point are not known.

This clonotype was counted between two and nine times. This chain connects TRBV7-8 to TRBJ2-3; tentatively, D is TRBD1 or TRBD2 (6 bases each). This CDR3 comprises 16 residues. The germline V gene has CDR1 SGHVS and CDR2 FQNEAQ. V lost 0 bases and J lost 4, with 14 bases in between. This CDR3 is CASSLARGPGADTQYF. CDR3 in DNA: TGTGCCAGCAGCTTAGCCCGGGGGCCTGGGGCAGATACGCAGTATTTT.

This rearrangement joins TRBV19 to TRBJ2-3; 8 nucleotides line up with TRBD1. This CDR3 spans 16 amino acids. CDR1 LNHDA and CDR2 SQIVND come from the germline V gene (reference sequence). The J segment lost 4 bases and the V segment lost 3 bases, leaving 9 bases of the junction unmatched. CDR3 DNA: TGTGCCAGTAGTATCTTTGGACAGGGTCAGGCAGATACGCAGTATTTT. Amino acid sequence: CASSIFGQGQADTQYF.

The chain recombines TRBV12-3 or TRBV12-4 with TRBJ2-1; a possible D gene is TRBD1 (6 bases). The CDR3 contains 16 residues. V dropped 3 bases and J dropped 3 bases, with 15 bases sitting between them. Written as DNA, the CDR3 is TGTGCCAGCAGTTTCTTCTGGGACAACTACTACAATGAGCAGTTCTTC. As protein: CASSFFWDNYYNEQFF.

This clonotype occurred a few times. In DNA form, the CDR3 reads TGTGCCAGCAGTATGGGCAGGAGCGGGTATAATTCACCCCTCCACTTT. Its translation is CASSMGRSGYNSPLHF. The chain is built from TRBV27 and TRBJ1-6; D is uncertain. CDR3 length: 16 residues. Trimming stripped 5 bases from V and 4 bases from J, with 15 bases between. Germline CDR1 MNHEY, CDR2 SMNVEV (reference sequence).

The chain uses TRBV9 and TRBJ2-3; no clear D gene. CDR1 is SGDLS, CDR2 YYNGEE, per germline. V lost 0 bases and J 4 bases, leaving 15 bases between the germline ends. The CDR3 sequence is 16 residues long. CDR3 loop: CASSVVSTPRPDTQYF. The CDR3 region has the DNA TGTGCCAGCAGCGTAGTGTCAACCCCTCGACCAGATACGCAGTATTTT.

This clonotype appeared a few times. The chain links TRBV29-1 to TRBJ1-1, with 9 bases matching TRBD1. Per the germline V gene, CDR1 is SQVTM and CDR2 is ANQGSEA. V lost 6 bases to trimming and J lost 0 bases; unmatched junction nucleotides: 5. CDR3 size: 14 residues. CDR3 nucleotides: TGCAGCGTAGGGACAGGGTATTTGAACACTGAAGCTTTCTTT. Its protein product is CSVGTGYLNTEAFF.

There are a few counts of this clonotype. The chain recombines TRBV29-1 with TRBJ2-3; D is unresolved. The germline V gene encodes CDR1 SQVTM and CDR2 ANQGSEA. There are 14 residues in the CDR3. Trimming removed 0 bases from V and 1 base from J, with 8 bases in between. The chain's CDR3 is CSVEEGKGTDTQYF. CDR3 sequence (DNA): TGCAGCGTTGAAGAAGGAAAGGGCACAGATACGCAGTATTTT.

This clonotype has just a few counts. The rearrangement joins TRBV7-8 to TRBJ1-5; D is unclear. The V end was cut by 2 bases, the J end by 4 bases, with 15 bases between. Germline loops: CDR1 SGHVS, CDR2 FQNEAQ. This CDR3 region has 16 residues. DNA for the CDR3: TGTGCCAGCAGCTTAAGGGTGACGGGAGGAAATCAGCCCCAGCATTTT. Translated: CASSLRVTGGNQPQHF.

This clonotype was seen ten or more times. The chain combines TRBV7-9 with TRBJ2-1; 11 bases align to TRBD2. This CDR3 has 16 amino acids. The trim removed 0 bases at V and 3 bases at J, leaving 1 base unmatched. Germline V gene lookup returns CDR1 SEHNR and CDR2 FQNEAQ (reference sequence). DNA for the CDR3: TGTGCCAGCAGCTTAGCAGGACTAGCGGGCTACAATGAGCAGTTCTTC. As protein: CASSLAGLAGYNEQFF.

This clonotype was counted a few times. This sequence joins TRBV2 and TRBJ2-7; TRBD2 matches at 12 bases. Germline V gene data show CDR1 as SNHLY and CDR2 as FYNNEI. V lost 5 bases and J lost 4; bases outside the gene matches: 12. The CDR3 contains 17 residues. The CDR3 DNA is TGTGCCAGCAGTCGGACTAGCGGGGCTCGGGGTAGATACGAGCAGTACTTC. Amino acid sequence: CASSRTSGARGRYEQYF.

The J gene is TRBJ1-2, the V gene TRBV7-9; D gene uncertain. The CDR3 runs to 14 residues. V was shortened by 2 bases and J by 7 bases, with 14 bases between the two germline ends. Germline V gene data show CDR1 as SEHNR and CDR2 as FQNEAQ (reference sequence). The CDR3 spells CASSLIRGFAGYTF. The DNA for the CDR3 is TGTGCCAGCAGCTTAATCCGGGGATTCGCTGGCTACACCTTC.

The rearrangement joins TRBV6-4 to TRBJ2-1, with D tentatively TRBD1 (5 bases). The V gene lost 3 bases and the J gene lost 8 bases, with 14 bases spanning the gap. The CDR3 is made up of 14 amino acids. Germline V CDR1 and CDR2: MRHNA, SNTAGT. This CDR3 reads CASSEGQGVDEQFF. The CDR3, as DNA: TGTGCCAGCAGTGAAGGCCAGGGTGTAGATGAGCAGTTCTTC.

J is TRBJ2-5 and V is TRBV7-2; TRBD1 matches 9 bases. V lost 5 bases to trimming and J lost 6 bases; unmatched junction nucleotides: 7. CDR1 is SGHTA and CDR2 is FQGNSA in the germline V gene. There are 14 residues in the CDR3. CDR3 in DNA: TGTGCCAGCAGCCTTATCACAGGGGGCAAGACCCAGTACTTC. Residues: CASSLITGGKTQYF.

CDR3 loop: CASSEAGRSTEAFF. DNA of the CDR3: TGTGCCAGCAGTGAAGCGGGAAGGAGCACTGAAGCTTTCTTT. The chain combines TRBV6-1 with TRBJ1-1, with D unclear. Deletions cut 0 bases from V and 4 bases from J, with 9 bases between. The germline CDR1 and CDR2 sequences are MNHNS and SASEGT. The CDR3 is made up of 14 amino acids.

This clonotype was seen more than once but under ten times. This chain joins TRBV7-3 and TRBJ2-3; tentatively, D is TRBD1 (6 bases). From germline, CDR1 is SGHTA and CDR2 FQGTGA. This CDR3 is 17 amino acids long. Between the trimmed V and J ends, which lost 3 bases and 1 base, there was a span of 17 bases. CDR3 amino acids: CASSFQTGRSGTDTQYF. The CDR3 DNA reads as TGTGCCAGCAGCTTCCAAACAGGGAGATCGGGCACAGATACGCAGTATTTT.

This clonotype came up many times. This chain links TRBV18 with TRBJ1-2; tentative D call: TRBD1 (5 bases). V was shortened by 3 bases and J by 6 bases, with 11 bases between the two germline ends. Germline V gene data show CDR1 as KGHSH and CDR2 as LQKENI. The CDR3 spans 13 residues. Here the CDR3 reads CASSPRDRDGYTF. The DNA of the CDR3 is TGTGCCAGCTCACCGCGAGACAGAGATGGCTACACCTTC.

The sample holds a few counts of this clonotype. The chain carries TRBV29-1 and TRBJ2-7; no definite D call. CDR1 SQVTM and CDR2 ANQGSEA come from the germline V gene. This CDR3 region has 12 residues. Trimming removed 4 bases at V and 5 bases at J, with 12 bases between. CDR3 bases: TGCAGCGTTGTTGGGCTGGACCACGAGCAGTACTTC. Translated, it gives CSVVGLDHEQYF.

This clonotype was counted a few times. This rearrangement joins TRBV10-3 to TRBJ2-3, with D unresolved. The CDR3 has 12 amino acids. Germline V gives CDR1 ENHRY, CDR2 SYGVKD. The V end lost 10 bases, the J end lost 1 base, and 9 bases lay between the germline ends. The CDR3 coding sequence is TGTGCCACTAAATACGGCACAGATACGCAGTATTTT. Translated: CATKYGTDTQYF.

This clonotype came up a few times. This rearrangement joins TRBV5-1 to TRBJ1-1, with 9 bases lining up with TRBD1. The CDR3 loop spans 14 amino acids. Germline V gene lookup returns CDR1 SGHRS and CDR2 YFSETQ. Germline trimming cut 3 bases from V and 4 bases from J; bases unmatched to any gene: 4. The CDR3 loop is CASSWGQGATEAFF. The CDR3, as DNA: TGCGCCAGCAGCTGGGGACAGGGCGCCACTGAAGCTTTCTTT.

CDR3 residues: CASSPRLARGGRDEQFF. The CDR3 bases are TGTGCCAGCAGCCCCAGGCTAGCGCGGGGGGGCCGGGATGAGCAGTTCTTC. This chain uses TRBV7-3 with TRBJ2-1; 9 bases agree with TRBD2. CDR1 SGHTA and CDR2 FQGTGA come from the germline V gene. Unmatched junction bases numbered 16, after V lost 5 bases and J lost 8 bases. CDR3 length: 17 residues.

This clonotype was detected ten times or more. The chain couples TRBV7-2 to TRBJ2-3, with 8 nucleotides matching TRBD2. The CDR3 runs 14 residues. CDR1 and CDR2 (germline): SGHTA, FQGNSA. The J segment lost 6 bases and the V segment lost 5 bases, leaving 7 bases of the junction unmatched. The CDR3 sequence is CASSPGLALDTQYF. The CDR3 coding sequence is TGTGCCAGCAGCCCTGGACTAGCTCTCGATACGCAGTATTTT. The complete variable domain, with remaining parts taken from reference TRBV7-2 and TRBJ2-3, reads GAGVSQSPSNKVTEKGKDVELRCDPISGHTALYWYRQSLGQGLEFLIYFQGNSAPDKSGLPSDRFSAERTGGSVSTLTIQRTQQEDSAVYLCASSPGLALDTQYFGPGTRLTVL.

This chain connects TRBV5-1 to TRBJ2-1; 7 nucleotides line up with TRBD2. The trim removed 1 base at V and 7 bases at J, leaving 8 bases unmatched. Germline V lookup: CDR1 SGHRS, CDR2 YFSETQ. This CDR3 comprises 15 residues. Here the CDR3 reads CASSLSSLSGNEQFF. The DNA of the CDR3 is TGCGCCAGCAGCTTGAGTAGCCTTAGCGGGAATGAGCAGTTCTTC.

This CDR3 is CASSDFAGLAEAFF. The DNA for the CDR3 is TGTGCCAGCAGTGATTTCGCGGGCCTCGCTGAAGCTTTCTTT. The chain joins TRBV6-1 to TRBJ1-1; D is ambiguous. Germline V gives CDR1 MNHNS, CDR2 SASEGT. The CDR3 is 14 amino acids. V gave up 3 bases and J gave up 6 bases, with 14 bases separating them.

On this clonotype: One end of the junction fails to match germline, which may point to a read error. CDR3 sequence: CAGSQEIQWSGSVDEKLFF. Written as DNA, the CDR3 is TGCGCCGGCAGCCAAGAGATACAATGGTCGGGGTCTGTGGATGAAAAACTGTTTTTT. The chain employs TRBV4-3 and TRBJ1-4; D not resolved. The CDR3 contains 19 residues. CDR1 LGHNA and CDR2 YSLEER come from the germline V gene.

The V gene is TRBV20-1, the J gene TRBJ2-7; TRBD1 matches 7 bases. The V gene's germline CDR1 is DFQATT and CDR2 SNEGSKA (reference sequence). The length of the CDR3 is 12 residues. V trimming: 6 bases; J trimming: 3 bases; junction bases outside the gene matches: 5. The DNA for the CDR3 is TGCAGTGCAGGGGACAGATACTACGAGCAGTACTTC. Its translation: CSAGDRYYEQYF.

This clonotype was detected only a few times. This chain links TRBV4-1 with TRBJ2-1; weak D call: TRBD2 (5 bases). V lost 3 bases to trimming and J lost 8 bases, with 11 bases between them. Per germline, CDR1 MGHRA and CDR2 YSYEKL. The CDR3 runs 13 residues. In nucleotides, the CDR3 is TGCGCCAGCAGCCACTCTGGGAGACATGAGCAGTTCTTC. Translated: CASSHSGRHEQFF.

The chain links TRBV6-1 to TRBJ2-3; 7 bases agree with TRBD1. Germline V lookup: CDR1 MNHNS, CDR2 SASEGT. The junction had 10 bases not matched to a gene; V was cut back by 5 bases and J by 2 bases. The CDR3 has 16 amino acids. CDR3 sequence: CASSTRDRAPTDTQYF. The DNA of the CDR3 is TGTGCCAGCAGTACTCGAGACAGGGCCCCCACAGATACGCAGTATTTT.

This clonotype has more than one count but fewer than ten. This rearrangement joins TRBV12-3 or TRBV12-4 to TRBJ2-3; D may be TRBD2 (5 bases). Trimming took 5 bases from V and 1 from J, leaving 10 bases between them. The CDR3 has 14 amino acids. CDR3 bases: TGTGCCAGCAGTGGTCCGCGGGGCACAGATACGCAGTATTTT. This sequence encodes CASSGPRGTDTQYF.